These 27 T cell receptor beta chains share one sample of origin, sequenced in a study of blood T cell repertoires in COVID-19. TCRdb's copy holds only in-frame clones and misses some; the assay was immunoSEQ multiplex PCR. Among fewer than 350,000 clones listed, 88% were seen once. The sample was peripheral blood. Receptor source: a man younger than 30 with active or convalescent COVID-19.

The chain employs TRBV4-1 and TRBJ1-4; D is ambiguous. Deletions cut 1 base from V and 1 base from J, with 16 bases between. The V gene's germline CDR1 is MGHRA and CDR2 YSYEKL. CDR3 length equals 18 residues. The DNA of the CDR3 is TGCGCCAGCAGCCAAGCGATTCCCTTCCGGGGAACTAATGAAAAACTGTTTTTT. Residues: CASSQAIPFRGTNEKLFF.

The V call is TRBV12-3 or TRBV12-4, the J call TRBJ1-1; D is perhaps TRBD1 (6 bases). The V end was cut by 5 bases, the J end by 4 bases, with 11 bases between. The CDR3 extends over 13 amino acids. The CDR3 bases are TGTGCCAGCAGTGTAACAGGGAGCACTGAAGCTTTCTTT. This sequence encodes CASSVTGSTEAFF.

J is TRBJ1-4 and V is TRBV5-6, with TRBD1 matching over 8 bases. In germline, CDR1 is SGHDT, CDR2 YYEEEE. V trimming: 2 bases; J trimming: 10 bases; junction bases outside the gene matches: 10. CDR3 length: 15 amino acids. Here the CDR3 DNA reads TGTGCCAGCAGCTTCAACCAGGGGGCGACAGGAAAACTGTTTTTT. It codes for CASSFNQGATGKLFF.

The chain joins TRBV5-1 to TRBJ2-7; 12 nucleotides match TRBD2. CDR3 size: 16 residues. Trimming took 4 bases from V and 2 from J; bases not matched to a gene: 7. Germline V gives CDR1 SGHRS, CDR2 YFSETQ. The DNA of the CDR3 is TGCGCCAGCAGCCCTCGACTAGCGGGGGCAACCTACGAGCAGTACTTC. As protein: CASSPRLAGATYEQYF.

V and J are TRBV30 and TRBJ1-4, with D unresolved. The CDR3 sequence is 11 residues long. Trimming took 4 bases from V and 6 from J, leaving 6 bases between them. The V gene's germline CDR1 is GTSNPN and CDR2 SVGIG (reference sequence). CDR3 coding DNA: TGTGCCTGGACTTGCGATGAAAAACTGTTTTTT. It encodes CAWTCDEKLFF. Full variable domain (rest looked up from reference TRBV30 and TRBJ1-4): SQTIHQWPATLVQPVGSPLSLECTVEGTSNPNLYWYRQAAGRGLQLLFYSVGIGQISSEVPQNLSASRPQDRQFILSSKKLLLSDSGFYLCAWTCDEKLFFGSGTQLSVL.

V is TRBV5-1 and J is TRBJ2-3; D might be TRBD1 (5 bases). V lost 0 bases and J 2 bases, leaving 7 bases between the germline ends. The CDR3 contains 14 residues. Germline V lookup: CDR1 SGHRS, CDR2 YFSETQ. CDR3 nucleotide sequence: TGCGCCAGCAGCTTGGCCAGGGCCACAGATACGCAGTATTTT. Encoded protein: CASSLARATDTQYF.

The V and J genes are TRBV6-5 and TRBJ1-4, with TRBD1 identical over 9 bases. The CDR3 is 15 amino acids. The germline V gene has CDR1 MNHEY and CDR2 SVGAGI. V lost 2 bases, J lost 7 bases, and 5 bases stayed unmatched. The CDR3 nucleotides are TGTGCCAGCAGTTACCTACAGGGGGCGGGTGAAAAACTGTTTTTT. It translates to CASSYLQGAGEKLFF.

V and J are TRBV5-1 and TRBJ1-6, with D perhaps matching TRBD1 (5 bases). Germline V lookup: CDR1 SGHRS, CDR2 YFSETQ. This CDR3 comprises 16 residues. Trimming removed 0 bases at V and 6 bases at J, with 13 bases between. The CDR3 loop reads CASSLEGWGGNSPLHF. In DNA, the CDR3 is TGCGCCAGCAGCTTGGAGGGGTGGGGTGGTAATTCACCCCTCCACTTT.

The J gene is TRBJ2-3, the V gene TRBV2; D unclear. The germline V and J ends were trimmed by 2 bases and 5 bases, with 11 bases remaining between them. Germline CDR1 is SNHLY and CDR2 is FYNNEI. This CDR3 region has 14 residues. CDR3 amino acids: CASSEQNPGDTQYF. The CDR3 region has the DNA TGTGCCAGCAGTGAACAGAACCCAGGAGATACGCAGTATTTT.

The genes are TRBV6-1 and TRBJ1-2; possibly TRBD1 for D (5 bases). The CDR3 covers 13 residues. The ends were cut back, 2 bases at V and 8 bases at J, with 12 bases in the middle. In germline, CDR1 is MNHNS, CDR2 SASEGT. The CDR3 nucleotides read TGTGCCAGCAGTGAAAAGGGACTGGAGGGCTACACCTTC. It codes for CASSEKGLEGYTF.

The V gene is TRBV10-1, the J gene TRBJ2-5, with a weak D call TRBD1 (5 bases). This CDR3 is 15 amino acids long. Trimming removed 4 bases at V and 7 bases at J, with 19 bases between. The germline gives CDR1 WNHNN, CDR2 SYGVQD (reference sequence). CDR3 region: CASSVTGSPGGTQYF. Written as DNA, the CDR3 is TGCGCCAGCAGTGTTACAGGAAGCCCCGGTGGGACCCAGTACTTC.

V and J are TRBV7-2 and TRBJ2-5; D ambiguous. Trimming shortened V by 5 bases and J by 7 bases, and 11 bases separated the two germline ends. The CDR3 covers 12 residues. The germline V gene encodes CDR1 SGHTA and CDR2 FQGNSA. This CDR3 is CASSPPPGTQYF. The CDR3 DNA follows: TGTGCCAGCAGCCCTCCCCCCGGGACCCAGTACTTC.

The chain recombines TRBV5-6 with TRBJ1-1, with 9 bases identical to TRBD1. V shed 2 bases and J 0 bases; nucleotides not matched to a gene: 2. The CDR3 runs to 15 residues. The germline V gene has CDR1 SGHDT and CDR2 YYEEEE. CDR3 residues: CASSFRDRVNTEAFF. The CDR3 nucleotides read TGTGCCAGCAGCTTCCGGGACAGGGTGAACACTGAAGCTTTCTTT.

V gene TRBV15 combines with J gene TRBJ1-3; D unclear. Per germline, CDR1 LNHNV and CDR2 YYDKDF (reference sequence). Trimming left V 1 base short and J 2 bases short, with 9 bases between. The CDR3 sequence is 15 residues long. CDR3 nucleotides: TGTGCCACCAGCAGAGTAGCCGCCCCTGGAAACACCATATATTTT. Translating gives CATSRVAAPGNTIYF.

The gene calls are TRBV11-2 and TRBJ2-5, with 8 bases identical to TRBD2. V dropped 0 bases and J dropped 4; count of bases not matched to a gene: 16. Looked up from germline, CDR1 is SGHAT and CDR2 is FQNNGV. The CDR3 is made up of 19 amino acids. The CDR3 nucleotides read TGTGCCAGCAGCTTAGAACCTCATGGCGGGACTAGTCTCCGAGAGACCCAGTACTTC. It encodes CASSLEPHGGTSLRETQYF.

Only a few counts were recorded for this clone. DNA of the CDR3: TGTGCCAGCAGCCCGGGTTCGGGCGAGCAGTACTTC. Translation: CASSPGSGEQYF. The gene calls are TRBV5-6 and TRBJ2-7, with D uncertain. The CDR3 length is 12 residues. Deletions cut 4 bases from V and 6 bases from J, with 11 bases between. Looked up from germline, CDR1 is SGHDT and CDR2 is YYEEEE.

The chain links TRBV24-1 to TRBJ2-1; 10 nucleotides align to TRBD1. This CDR3 has 15 residues. J was trimmed by 10 bases and V by 9 bases; bases with no gene match: 14. Looked up from germline, CDR1 is KGHDR and CDR2 is SFDVKD. This chain's CDR3 is CATEGGDRGPSEQFF. CDR3 in DNA: TGTGCCACCGAGGGAGGCGACAGGGGGCCTAGCGAGCAGTTCTTC.

The chain couples TRBV5-1 to TRBJ2-1, with D possibly being TRBD1 (5 bases). CDR1 and CDR2 from the germline V gene are SGHRS and YFSETQ. CDR3 length: 16 residues. V dropped 4 bases and J dropped 4 bases, with 18 bases sitting between them. The CDR3 loop is CASSLEGHGRYNEQFF. Written as DNA, the CDR3 is TGCGCCAGCAGCCTAGAAGGACATGGTCGGTACAATGAGCAGTTCTTC.

This sequence joins TRBV25-1 and TRBJ2-5; weak D call: TRBD2 (6 bases). V was pared by 7 bases and J by 0 bases, with 9 bases between. This CDR3 comprises 13 residues. Germline V CDR1 and CDR2: MGHDK, SYGVNS. The CDR3 nucleotides are TGTGCCAGCAACTCGGGGGACCAAGAGACCCAGTACTTC. It codes for CASNSGDQETQYF.

This chain links TRBV6-5 with TRBJ2-2; D possibly corresponds to TRBD2 (5 bases). Germline values: CDR1 MNHEY, CDR2 SVGAGI. This CDR3 is 16 amino acids long. V lost 2 bases to trimming and J lost 4 bases, with 14 bases between them. Here the CDR3 DNA reads TGTGCCAGCAGTTACCCGGTCGGAGGATCCACCGGGGAGCTGTTTTTT. This codes for CASSYPVGGSTGELFF.

The chain couples TRBV3-1 (or the pseudogene TRBV3-2) to TRBJ1-2, with 7 bases aligning to TRBD1. Germline lookup yields CDR1 LGHDT and CDR2 YNNKEL (reference sequence). The trim removed 1 base at V and 2 bases at J, leaving 10 bases unmatched. The CDR3 totals 17 residues. The CDR3 sequence is CASSQAETGAWNYGYTF. For the CDR3, the DNA is TGTGCCAGCAGCCAAGCGGAAACAGGGGCCTGGAACTATGGCTACACCTTC.

The genes are TRBV7-8 and TRBJ1-2; TRBD1 matches at 10 bases. This CDR3 is 13 amino acids long. CDR1 is SGHVS, CDR2 FQNEAQ, per germline. V dropped 5 bases and J dropped 8; count of bases not matched to a gene: 5. CDR3 amino acids: CASSRTGGYGYTF. CDR3 sequence (DNA): TGTGCCAGCAGCCGGACAGGGGGATACGGCTACACCTTC.

The rearrangement links TRBV29-1 to TRBJ1-2; TRBD1 matches 10 bases. Germline-derived CDR1 and CDR2 are SQVTM and ANQGSEA. This CDR3 is built from 13 residues. V lost 8 bases to trimming and J lost 8 bases; unmatched junction nucleotides: 11. As DNA, the CDR3 is TGCAGCACAAGGAGAGGGACAGGGGACGGCTACACCTTC. Protein: CSTRRGTGDGYTF. The full variable domain, completed using reference TRBV29-1 and TRBJ1-2, is SAVISQKPSRDICQRGTSLTIQCQVDSQVTMMFWYRQQPGQSLTLIATANQGSEATYESGFVIDKFPISRPNLTFSTLTVSNMSPEDSSIYLCSTRRGTGDGYTFGSGTRLTVV.

This chain uses TRBV2 with TRBJ2-7, with 9 bases that match TRBD2. CDR1 and CDR2 from the germline V gene are SNHLY and FYNNEI. The CDR3 is 15 amino acids. V lost 3 bases and J lost 1; bases outside the gene matches: 4. The CDR3 is CASSEARGGSYEQYF. The CDR3 DNA reads TGTGCCAGCAGTGAGGCGCGGGGGGGGTCCTACGAGCAGTACTTC.

The rearrangement links TRBV2 to TRBJ2-7; 12 nucleotides agree with TRBD1. Per germline, CDR1 SNHLY and CDR2 FYNNEI. J was trimmed by 6 bases and V by 11 bases; bases with no gene match: 8. The CDR3 loop spans 13 amino acids. The CDR3, as DNA: TGTGCCGCTATGCCGGGACAGGGGGCCGAGCAGTACTTC. Protein sequence: CAAMPGQGAEQYF.

The chain combines TRBV19 with TRBJ1-5; a weak D match, TRBD1 (6 bases). CDR1 and CDR2 from the germline V gene are LNHDA and SQIVND (reference sequence). Trimming removed 5 bases at V and 0 bases at J, with 17 bases between. The CDR3 covers 17 residues. The CDR3 loop is CASSVARYRDSNQPQHF. In DNA, the CDR3 is TGTGCCAGTAGTGTGGCCCGTTACAGGGATAGCAATCAGCCCCAGCATTTT.

The CDR3 coding sequence is TGTGCCAGCAGCTTAGGTGGGGGCGGCTACACCTTC. This codes for CASSLGGGGYTF. The genes are TRBV7-2 and TRBJ1-2; TRBD1 is a possible D gene (6 bases). CDR1 is SGHTA and CDR2 is FQGNSA in the germline V gene. The CDR3 loop spans 12 amino acids. V was cut by 1 base and J by 8 bases, with 8 bases left in between.